The 11 T cell receptor beta chains in this list originate from one sample, sequenced in a study of T cell responses to AZD1222 COVID-19 vaccine. TCRdb's table, derived via immunoSEQ multiplex PCR, lists solely in-frame clones and lacks some. Of 80,000 to 100,000 clones listed, about 86% are singletons. Sequencing used peripheral blood, obtained on day 0 of AZD1222 vaccination. These receptors came from an adult in good health.

This clone was observed a handful of times. The rearrangement joins TRBV19 to TRBJ2-7; maybe TRBD1 (6 bases). Trimming left V 3 bases short and J 5 bases short, with 23 bases between. The V gene's germline CDR1 is LNHDA and CDR2 SQIVND (reference sequence). The CDR3 totals 17 residues. The CDR3 reads CASSIGQVVGASHEQYF. The CDR3 region has the DNA TGTGCCAGTAGTATTGGTCAGGTGGTGGGGGCAAGCCACGAGCAGTACTTC.

The chain couples TRBV7-2 to TRBJ1-5; D gene ambiguous. V lost 2 bases, J lost 3 bases, and 2 bases lay in between. There are 12 residues in the CDR3. Germline CDR1 and CDR2: SGHTA and FQGNSA. The CDR3 DNA reads as TGTGCCAGCAGCTTACTCAATCAGCCCCAGCATTTT. It is translated as CASSLLNQPQHF.

The chain links TRBV6-1 to TRBJ1-2, with D maybe TRBD1 (6 bases). Germline V gene sequence: CDR1 MNHNS, CDR2 SASEGT. Between the trimmed V and J ends, which lost 8 bases and 2 bases, there was a span of 12 bases. This CDR3 spans 13 amino acids. The CDR3 coding sequence is TGTGCCAGCGCACGGGGGGCAAACTATGGCTACACCTTC. Translation: CASARGANYGYTF.

This clone showed up just a few times. The chain combines TRBV7-2 with TRBJ2-1; 11 bases fit TRBD1. The CDR3 length is 16 residues. V trimming: 5 bases; J trimming: 7 bases; junction bases outside the gene matches: 10. Germline V gene lookup returns CDR1 SGHTA and CDR2 FQGNSA. CDR3: CASSGVRTGGRNEQFF. CDR3 bases: TGTGCCAGCAGCGGAGTAAGGACAGGGGGCAGGAATGAGCAGTTCTTC.

The chain couples TRBV11-2 to TRBJ2-5; TRBD1 might be the D (6 bases). With 0 bases removed from V and 7 bases from J, the gap between germline ends came to 12 bases. Germline CDR1 SGHAT, CDR2 FQNNGV. The CDR3 extends over 14 amino acids. DNA for the CDR3: TGTGCCAGCAGCTTAGATCGAGGGGGACGGACCCAGTACTTC. It translates to CASSLDRGGRTQYF.

This clone was found once. This chain uses TRBV24-1 with TRBJ2-7; no clear D gene. Germline assignment: CDR1 KGHDR and CDR2 SFDVKD. V lost 4 bases and J 0 bases, leaving 6 bases between the germline ends. This CDR3 has 13 amino acids. Written as DNA, the CDR3 is TGTGCCACCAGTGACGAGACCTCCTACGAGCAGTACTTC. It specifies CATSDETSYEQYF.

This clone was counted once. The chain has TRBV19 and TRBJ1-1; D remains ambiguous. Trimming took 7 bases from V and 3 from J, leaving 9 bases between them. The germline gives CDR1 LNHDA, CDR2 SQIVND (reference sequence). The CDR3 totals 12 residues. The CDR3 DNA follows: TGTGCCAGTAATGTGGGCTACACTGAAGCTTTCTTT. It codes for CASNVGYTEAFF.

This clone was seen only once. The gene calls are TRBV6-6 and TRBJ1-1; D uncertain. Trimming pared 0 bases from V and 12 bases from J, leaving 11 bases between. CDR1 is MNHNY, CDR2 SVGAGI, per germline (reference sequence). The CDR3 has 12 residues. The CDR3 loop reads CASSYSTEYSFF. CDR3 nucleotide sequence: TGTGCCAGCAGTTACTCTACAGAGTATTCTTTCTTT.

V is TRBV28 and J is TRBJ1-2; a possible D gene is TRBD1 (5 bases). Between the trimmed V and J ends, which lost 7 bases and 7 bases, there was a span of 16 bases. The CDR3 totals 13 residues. CDR1 and CDR2 from the germline V gene are MDHEN and SYDVKM. This chain's CDR3 is CASNQRWGGGYTF. CDR3 DNA sequence: TGTGCCAGCAATCAAAGGTGGGGGGGTGGCTACACCTTC.

This clone has just one count. The V gene is TRBV6-1, the J gene TRBJ1-4, with D maybe TRBD1 (5 bases). CDR3 length equals 15 residues. The germline CDR1 and CDR2 sequences are MNHNS and SASEGT. V gave up 3 bases and J gave up 7 bases, with 15 bases separating them. For the CDR3, the DNA is TGTGCCAGCAGTGACCCAGGGCAGGGAGGTGAAAAACTGTTTTTT. Amino acids: CASSDPGQGGEKLFF.

V and J are TRBV3-1 (or the pseudogene TRBV3-2) and TRBJ2-5; D is possibly TRBD1 (6 bases). Looked up from germline, CDR1 is LGHDT and CDR2 is YNNKEL (reference sequence). V gave up 1 base and J gave up 5 bases, with 11 bases separating them. The CDR3 loop spans 14 amino acids. The CDR3 here is CASSQGGLEETQYF. CDR3 nucleotide sequence: TGTGCCAGCAGCCAAGGGGGGCTGGAGGAGACCCAGTACTTC.